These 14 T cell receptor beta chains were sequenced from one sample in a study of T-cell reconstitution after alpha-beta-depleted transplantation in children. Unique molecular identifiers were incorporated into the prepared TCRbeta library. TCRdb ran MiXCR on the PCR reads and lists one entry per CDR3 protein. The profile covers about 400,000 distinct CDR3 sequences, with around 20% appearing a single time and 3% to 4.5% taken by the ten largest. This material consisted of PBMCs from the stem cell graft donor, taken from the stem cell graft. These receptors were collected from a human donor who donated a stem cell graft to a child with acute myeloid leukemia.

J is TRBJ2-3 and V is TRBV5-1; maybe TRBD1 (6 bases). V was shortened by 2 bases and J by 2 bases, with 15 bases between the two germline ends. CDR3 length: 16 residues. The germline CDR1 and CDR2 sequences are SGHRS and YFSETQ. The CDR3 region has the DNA TGCGCCAGCAGCTTAACAGGGTATCAGGACACAGATACGCAGTATTTT. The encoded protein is CASSLTGYQDTDTQYF.

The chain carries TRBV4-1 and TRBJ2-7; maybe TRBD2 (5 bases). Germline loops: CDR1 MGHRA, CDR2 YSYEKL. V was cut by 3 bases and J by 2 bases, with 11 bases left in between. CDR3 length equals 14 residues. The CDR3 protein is CASSQGVAAYEQYF. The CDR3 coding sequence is TGCGCCAGCAGCCAGGGAGTGGCAGCCTACGAGCAGTACTTC.

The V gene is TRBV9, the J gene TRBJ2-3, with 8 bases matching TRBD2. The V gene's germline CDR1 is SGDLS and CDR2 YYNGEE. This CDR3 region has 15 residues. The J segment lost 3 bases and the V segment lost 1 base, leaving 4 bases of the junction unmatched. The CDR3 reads CASSVSGRVTDTQYF. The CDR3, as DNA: TGTGCCAGCAGCGTAAGCGGGAGAGTAACAGATACGCAGTATTTT.

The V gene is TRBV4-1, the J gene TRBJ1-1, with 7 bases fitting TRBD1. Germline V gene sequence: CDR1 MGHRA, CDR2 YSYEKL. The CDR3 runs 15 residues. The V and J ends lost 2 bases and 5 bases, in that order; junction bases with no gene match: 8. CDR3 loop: CASSQLVQGETEAFF. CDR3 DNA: TGCGCCAGCAGCCAACTGGTTCAGGGGGAGACTGAAGCTTTCTTT.

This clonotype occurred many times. In DNA form, the CDR3 reads TGCGCCAGCAGCTTGGGGGGCGGGAGTCGCTCCGAGCAGTACTTC. Translated: CASSLGGGSRSEQYF. The V call is TRBV5-1, the J call TRBJ2-7; 7 bases are a match to TRBD2. The V gene's germline CDR1 is SGHRS and CDR2 YFSETQ. V gave up 0 bases and J gave up 6 bases; unmatched junction bases: 9. CDR3 length: 15 residues.

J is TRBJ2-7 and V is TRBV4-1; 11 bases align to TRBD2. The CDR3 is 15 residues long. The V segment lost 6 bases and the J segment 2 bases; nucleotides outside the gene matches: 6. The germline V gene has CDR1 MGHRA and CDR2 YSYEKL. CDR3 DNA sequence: TGCGCCAGCAGTCTACTAGCGGGAGTCCCCTACGAGCAGTACTTC. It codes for CASSLLAGVPYEQYF.

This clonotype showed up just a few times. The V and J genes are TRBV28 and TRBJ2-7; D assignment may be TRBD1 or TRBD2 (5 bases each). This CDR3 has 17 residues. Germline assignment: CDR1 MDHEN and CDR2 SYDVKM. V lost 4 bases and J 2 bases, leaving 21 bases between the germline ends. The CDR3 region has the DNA TGTGCCAGCAGTTCCGTCTTTATGGGGACGGAAGCCTACGAGCAGTACTTC. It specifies CASSSVFMGTEAYEQYF. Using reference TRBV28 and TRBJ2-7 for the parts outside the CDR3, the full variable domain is DVKVTQSSRYLVKRTGEKVFLECVQDMDHENMFWYRQDPGLGLRLIYFSYDVKMKEKGDIPEGYSVSREKKERFSLILESASTNQTSMYLCASSSVFMGTEAYEQYFGPGTRLTVT.

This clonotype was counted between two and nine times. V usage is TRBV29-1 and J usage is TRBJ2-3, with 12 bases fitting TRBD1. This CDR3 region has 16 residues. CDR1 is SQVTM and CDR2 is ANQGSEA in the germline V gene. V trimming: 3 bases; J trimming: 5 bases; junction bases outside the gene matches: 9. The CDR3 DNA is TGCAGCGTTGAGGGGACAGGGGGCGAGCGTGGAGATACGCAGTATTTT. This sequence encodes CSVEGTGGERGDTQYF.

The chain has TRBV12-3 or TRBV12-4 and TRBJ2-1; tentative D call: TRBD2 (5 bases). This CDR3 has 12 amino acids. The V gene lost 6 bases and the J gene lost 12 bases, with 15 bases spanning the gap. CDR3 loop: CASSPGVVGQFF. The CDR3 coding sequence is TGTGCCAGCAGCCCCGGGGTCGTCGGGCAGTTCTTC.

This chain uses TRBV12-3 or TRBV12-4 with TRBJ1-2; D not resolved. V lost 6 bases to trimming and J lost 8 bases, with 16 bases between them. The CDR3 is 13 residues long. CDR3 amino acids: CASSPDYSRGYTF. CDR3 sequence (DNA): TGTGCCAGCAGCCCTGACTACAGCCGAGGCTACACCTTC.

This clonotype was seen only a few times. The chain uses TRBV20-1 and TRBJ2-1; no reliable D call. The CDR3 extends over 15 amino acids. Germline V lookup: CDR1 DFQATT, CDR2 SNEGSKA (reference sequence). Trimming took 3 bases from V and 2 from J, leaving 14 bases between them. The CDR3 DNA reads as TGCAGTGCTAGCTCCCGGGCTAGGGCCTACAATGAGCAGTTCTTC. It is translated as CSASSRARAYNEQFF.

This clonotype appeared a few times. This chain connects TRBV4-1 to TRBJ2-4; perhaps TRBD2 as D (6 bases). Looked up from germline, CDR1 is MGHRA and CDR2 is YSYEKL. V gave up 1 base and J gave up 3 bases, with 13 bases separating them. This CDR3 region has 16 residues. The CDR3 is CASSQGGVYRKNIQYF. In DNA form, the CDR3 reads TGCGCCAGCAGCCAAGGGGGGGTATACCGCAAAAACATTCAGTACTTC.

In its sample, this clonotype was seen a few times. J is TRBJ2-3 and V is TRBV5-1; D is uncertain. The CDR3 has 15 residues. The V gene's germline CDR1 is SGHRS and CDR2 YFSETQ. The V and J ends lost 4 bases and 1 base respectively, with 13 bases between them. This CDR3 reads CASSPFGVGTDTQYF. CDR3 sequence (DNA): TGCGCCAGCAGCCCGTTTGGCGTAGGCACAGATACGCAGTATTTT.

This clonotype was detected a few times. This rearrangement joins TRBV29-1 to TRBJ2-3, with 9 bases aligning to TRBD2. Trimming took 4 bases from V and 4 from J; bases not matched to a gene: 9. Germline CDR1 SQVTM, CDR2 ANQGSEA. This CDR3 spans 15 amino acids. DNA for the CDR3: TGCAGCGTTGGTAATGTAGCGGGAGTGTCAGATACGCAGTATTTT. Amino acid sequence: CSVGNVAGVSDTQYF.